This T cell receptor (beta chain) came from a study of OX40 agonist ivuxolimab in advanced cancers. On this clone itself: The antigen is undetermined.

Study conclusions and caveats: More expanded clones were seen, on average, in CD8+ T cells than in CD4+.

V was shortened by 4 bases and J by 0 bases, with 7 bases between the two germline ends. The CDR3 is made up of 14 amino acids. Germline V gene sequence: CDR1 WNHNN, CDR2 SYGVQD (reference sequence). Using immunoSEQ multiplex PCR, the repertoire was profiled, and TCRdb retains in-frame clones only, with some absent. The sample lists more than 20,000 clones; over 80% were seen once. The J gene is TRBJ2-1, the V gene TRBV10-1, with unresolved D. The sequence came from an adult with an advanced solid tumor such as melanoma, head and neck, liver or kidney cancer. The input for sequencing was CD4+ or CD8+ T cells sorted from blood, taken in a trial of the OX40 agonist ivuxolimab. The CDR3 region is CASSAKSSYNEQFF. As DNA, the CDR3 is TGCGCCAGCAGTGCGAAAAGCTCCTACAATGAGCAGTTCTTC.